Following are 10 T cell receptor beta chains from one sample sequenced in a study of identical twins. TCRdb passed the 5' RACE reads through MiXCR, listing each CDR3 protein once. The table shows roughly 240,000 distinct CDR3 sequences, with around 6.6% occurring only once. These data also formed part of another study, on yellow fever vaccine responses in identical twins.

Specimen: memory (CD45RO+) T cells sorted from blood. The receptors were sampled from a woman aged 18-30 years in good health.

This clonotype was picked up many times. The rearrangement uses TRBV6-1 and TRBJ2-1; TRBD2 aligns across 13 bases. J was trimmed by 8 bases and V by 8 bases; bases with no gene match: 6. The CDR3 has 14 amino acids. CDR1 is MNHNS, CDR2 SASEGT, per germline. The CDR3, as DNA: TGTGCCAGCTCCGGGACTAGCGGGATGTATGAGCAGTTCTTC. It codes for CASSGTSGMYEQFF.

This clonotype occurred many times. V is TRBV20-1 and J is TRBJ1-2; no reliable D call. This CDR3 spans 12 amino acids. Trimming removed 1 base from V and 5 bases from J, with 8 bases in between. Germline values: CDR1 DFQATT, CDR2 SNEGSKA (reference sequence). CDR3 region: CSARGDRYGYTF. DNA for the CDR3: TGCAGTGCTAGAGGAGATCGATATGGCTACACCTTC.

This clonotype has only a few counts. This rearrangement joins TRBV20-1 to TRBJ1-1, with D possibly TRBD1 on 5 matching bases. V was pared by 5 bases and J by 0 bases, with 13 bases between. The V gene's germline CDR1 is DFQATT and CDR2 SNEGSKA (reference sequence). The CDR3 loop spans 14 amino acids. The CDR3 DNA reads as TGCAGTGCTTCCCGGGCAGGGATGAACACTGAAGCTTTCTTT. Protein product: CSASRAGMNTEAFF.

This chain connects TRBV12-5 to TRBJ2-7, with D unclear. CDR1 is LGHNT, CDR2 FRNRAP, per germline. Trimming cost V 8 bases and J 3 bases, with 11 bases left between them. This CDR3 comprises 12 residues. CDR3 amino acids: CASSVPLYEQYV. The CDR3 DNA is TGTGCTAGTTCCGTACCCCTCTACGAGCAGTACGTC.

The chain links TRBV5-6 to TRBJ2-7; no definite D call. Germline-derived CDR1 and CDR2 are SGHDT and YYEEEE. The CDR3 is 12 amino acids. The ends were cut back, 2 bases at V and 3 bases at J, with 6 bases in the middle. CDR3 loop: CASSFGVYEQYV. CDR3 nucleotide sequence: TGTGCCAGCAGCTTTGGCGTCTACGAGCAGTACGTC.

This clonotype appeared a few times. The chain recombines TRBV12-3 or TRBV12-4 with TRBJ1-5; no firm D call. The CDR3 runs 13 residues. V lost 2 bases and J 3 bases, leaving 5 bases between the germline ends. The CDR3 nucleotides read TGTGCCAGCAGTTTAATGGACAATCAGCCCCAGCATTTT. Protein product: CASSLMDNQPQHF.

This clonotype was observed many times. The rearrangement uses TRBV9 and TRBJ2-1, with 7 bases identical to TRBD2. The CDR3 sequence is 16 residues long. Germline loops: CDR1 SGDLS, CDR2 YYNGEE. With 0 bases clipped from V and 3 bases from J, the junction kept 6 bases outside the gene matches. CDR3 nucleotides: TGTGCCAGCAGCGTAGCTGGGGGGGACCTCTACAATGAGCAGTTCTTC. It translates to CASSVAGGDLYNEQFF.

This clonotype was seen many times. The chain links TRBV6-5 to TRBJ1-1; 7 bases fit TRBD1. The V and J ends lost 0 bases and 4 bases, in that order; junction bases with no gene match: 5. Germline assignment: CDR1 MNHEY and CDR2 SVGAGI. The CDR3 is 15 amino acids. This CDR3 reads CASSYSTPGGTEAFF. DNA for the CDR3: TGTGCCAGCAGTTACTCGACCCCAGGGGGCACTGAAGCTTTCTTT.

This clonotype was seen many times. This sequence joins TRBV12-3 or TRBV12-4 and TRBJ1-1; D ambiguous. This CDR3 is 13 amino acids long. The ends were cut back, 8 bases at V and 4 bases at J, with 14 bases in the middle. CDR3 bases: TGTGCCAGCCGTACGGGATTGGGCACTGAAGCTTTCTTT. Translation gives CASRTGLGTEAFF.

The V and J genes are TRBV20-1 and TRBJ1-1, with D uncertain. Looked up from germline, CDR1 is DFQATT and CDR2 is SNEGSKA (reference sequence). V lost 0 bases, J lost 0 bases, and 8 bases lay in between. The CDR3 is 14 amino acids. CDR3 loop: CSARDPVMNTEAFF. As DNA, the CDR3 is TGCAGTGCTAGAGATCCGGTCATGAACACTGAAGCTTTCTTT.